This TCR beta chain comes out of a study of early T cells in non-severe SARS-CoV-2 infection. This clonotype was seen a handful of times. Individual cDNA molecules were tagged with unique molecular identifiers. TCRdb reprocessed the 5' RACE reads via MiXCR and lists one record per CDR3 protein. The sample has 50,000 or so distinct CDR3 sequences; over 7.5% are singletons. V shed 6 bases, J shed 5 bases, and the junction held 10 bases outside the gene matches. CDR3 length: 15 amino acids. CDR1 is MDHEN, CDR2 SYDVKM, per germline. The sample taken for sequencing was whole blood. V gene TRBV28 combines with J gene TRBJ2-3; 8 bases are a match to TRBD2. The receptor comes from an adult who was a healthcare worker with PCR-confirmed SARS-CoV-2 infection or an uninfected control (not recorded which). The CDR3 sequence is CASRVDGGARDTQYF. The CDR3 region has the DNA TGTGCCAGCAGGGTTGACGGGGGGGCGAGAGATACGCAGTATTTT. Looking up the rest from reference TRBV28 and TRBJ2-3 gives the full variable domain: DVKVTQSSRYLVKRTGEKVFLECVQDMDHENMFWYRQDPGLGLRLIYFSYDVKMKEKGDIPEGYSVSREKKERFSLILESASTNQTSMYLCASRVDGGARDTQYFGPGTRLTVL.